These 28 T cell receptor beta chains originate from one sample sequenced in a study of tumor and adjacent non-tumor tissue in lung cancer. The library came from three nested PCR rounds adapted from ARM-PCR protocols. One entry per CDR3 protein, called by TCRdb with MiXCR from the multiplex PCR reads. The sample comprises about 78,000 distinct CDR3 sequences, 80% to 85% of which are singletons, and 10% to 15% rests with the top ten. No cell sorting was done before RNA was extracted from the tissue. Sequencing used lung tumor tissue. The source of these receptors is a woman aged 50 to 60 with non-small cell lung cancer.

This clonotype was picked up one time. The conserved phenylalanine or tryptophan normally closing the CDR3 is absent here, so this likely arose from a read error. The DNA is left out, because the CDR3 cannot be placed on it with certainty; the CDR3 is given as TCRdb lists it. CDR3 loop: CASSGGGAIWGSWKTQYI. The gene calls are TRBV6-1 and TRBJ2-5; TRBD2 was called by the table and not checked on the DNA. The CDR3 extends over 18 residues, inclusive of both ends. Germline CDR1 reads MNHNS; CDR2 reads SASEGT.

About this clonotype: At one end, the junction sequence differs from germline, possibly due to a read error. This chain joins TRBV6-1 and TRBJ2-1; weak D call: TRBD2 (6 bases). The germline gives CDR1 MNHNS, CDR2 SASEGT. The CDR3 is 16 residues long. The CDR3 sequence: CANSKEGGTSYNEQFF. The CDR3 region has the DNA TGTGCCAACAGTAAGGAGGGCGGGACGTCCTACAATGAGCAGTTCTTC.

Of note for this clonotype: The junction differs from germline at one of its ends, possibly a read error. This chain links TRBV29-1 with TRBJ2-3; the D call may be TRBD1 or TRBD2 (6 bases each). Germline CDR1 SQVTM, CDR2 ANQGSEA. This CDR3 region has 14 residues. CDR3 nucleotide sequence: TGCAGCGTTGTGGGGGACGGGGGCACTGATACGCAGTATTTT. It is translated as CSVVGDGGTDTQYF.

Regarding this clonotype: An end of the junction does not agree with germline; a read error may underlie this. This chain joins TRBV12-3 or TRBV12-4 and TRBJ2-5; D is possibly TRBD1 (5 bases). This CDR3 is built from 13 residues. CDR3 loop: CASSPSAQERQHF. CDR3 nucleotides: TGTGCCAGCAGCCCTTCTGCCCAAGAGAGACAGCACTTC.

The chain couples TRBV24-1 to TRBJ2-1; no clear D. Trimming removed 6 bases at V and 8 bases at J, with 22 bases between. CDR3 length: 16 residues. The germline V gene encodes CDR1 KGHDR and CDR2 SFDVKD. In DNA form, the CDR3 reads TGTGCCACCAGTAAGGCCAACAGCAGATCGTACCATGAGCAGTTCTTC. The encoded protein is CATSKANSRSYHEQFF.

Comment on this clonotype: One base away lies a much larger clone, so this may be a sequencing read error. The gene calls are TRBV7-9 and TRBJ1-4, with TRBD1 matching 7 bases. With V trimmed by 5 bases and J by 4 bases, 10 bases remained unmatched. In germline, CDR1 is SEHNR, CDR2 FQNEAQ (reference sequence). CDR3 length equals 16 residues. The CDR3 region is CASSPGQVSINEKLFF. CDR3 bases: TGTGCCAGCAGCCCTGGACAGGTTTCAATTAATGAAAAACTGTTTTTT.

This clonotype came up a few times. A much bigger clone sits one base away, suggesting this may be a read error. The rearrangement links TRBV11-2 to TRBJ2-7, with D possibly matching TRBD1 (5 bases). Germline CDR1 reads SGHAT; CDR2 reads FQNNGV. This CDR3 is 13 amino acids long. The CDR3 loop reads CAGSADRDYEQYF. CDR3 sequence (DNA): TGTGCCGGCAGCGCCGACAGAGACTACGAGCAGTACTTC.

The genes are TRBV20-1 and TRBJ2-7; 7 nucleotides align to TRBD1. The V segment lost 6 bases and the J segment 3 bases; nucleotides outside the gene matches: 17. The length of the CDR3 is 16 residues. Germline CDR1 DFQATT, CDR2 SNEGSKA (reference sequence). CDR3 sequence (DNA): TGCAGTGCCAGAACCGGGACAGCGTATAGCTTCTACGAGCAGTACTTC. As protein: CSARTGTAYSFYEQYF.

This clonotype has a count of ten or more. The rearrangement joins TRBV20-1 to TRBJ2-2; D remains ambiguous. V was pared by 3 bases and J by 4 bases, with 9 bases between. Germline-derived CDR1 and CDR2 are DFQATT and SNEGSKA (reference sequence). CDR3 length: 13 residues. The CDR3 coding sequence is TGCAGTGCTAGTAAATCCCTCACCGGGGAGCTGTTTTTT. Translation gives CSASKSLTGELFF.

This clonotype was seen once. The chain combines TRBV29-1 with TRBJ2-3; D remains unclear. Trimming took 8 bases from V and 1 from J, leaving 13 bases between them. The V gene's germline CDR1 is SQVTM and CDR2 ANQGSEA. CDR3 length: 13 amino acids. The CDR3 nucleotides read TGCAGCATTGGTCAGACCGGCACAGATACGCAGTATTTT. It is translated as CSIGQTGTDTQYF.

Notes on this clonotype: One end of the junction does not line up with germline, which may come from a read error. This chain connects TRBV4-1 to TRBJ2-7; tentative D call: TRBD1 (6 bases). CDR1 and CDR2 from the germline V gene are MGHRA and YSYEKL. The CDR3 consists of 16 residues. This CDR3 is CANSQVVGTSLYEQYF. In DNA form, the CDR3 reads TGCGCCAACAGCCAAGTAGTCGGGACAAGTCTCTACGAGCAGTACTTC.

The chain carries TRBV6-1 and TRBJ2-1; D is unresolved. This CDR3 contains 16 residues. Between the trimmed V and J ends, which lost 7 bases and 8 bases, there was a span of 24 bases. Germline V gene sequence: CDR1 MNHNS, CDR2 SASEGT. The CDR3: CASKSLGWSFVDEQFF. As DNA, the CDR3 is TGTGCCAGCAAGAGCCTAGGATGGTCCTTTGTGGATGAGCAGTTCTTC.

In regard to this clonotype: One end of the junction is discordant with germline, which a read error may explain. The J gene is TRBJ2-3, the V gene TRBV4-3, with a possible D match to TRBD1 (6 bases). CDR1 LGHNA and CDR2 YSLEER come from the germline V gene. This CDR3 is 14 amino acids long. The CDR3 reads CASSRGPLTDMQYF. The CDR3 DNA follows: TGCGCCAGCAGCCGGGGGCCTTTAACAGATATGCAGTATTTT.

Remarks on this clonotype: One end of the junction varies from germline; a read error may be responsible. This chain links TRBV29-1 with TRBJ2-1; no clear D. Germline CDR1 SQVTM, CDR2 ANQGSEA. This CDR3 has 13 residues. The CDR3, as DNA: TGCAGCTTTGAAGATAGGTTCCCAAATGAGCAGTTCTTC. It yields the protein CSFEDRFPNEQFF.

This clonotype was detected once. The J gene is TRBJ2-1, the V gene TRBV20-1; D is possibly TRBD1 (5 bases). Germline V gene lookup returns CDR1 DFQATT and CDR2 SNEGSKA (reference sequence). V gave up 5 bases and J gave up 8 bases, with 13 bases separating them. CDR3 length: 12 amino acids. As DNA, the CDR3 is TGCAGTGCTCCGACAGTTTGGGATGAGCAGTTCTTC. Translated: CSAPTVWDEQFF.

This clonotype appeared once. The junction shows a germline mismatch at one end, possibly a read error. The rearrangement uses TRBV29-1 and TRBJ1-1; D gene unclear. The CDR3 spans 13 residues. Germline CDR1 reads SQVTM; CDR2 reads ANQGSEA. The CDR3 bases are TGTAGCGTTGGTGGCGGACTGAACACTGAATCTTTCTTT. This encodes CSVGGGLNTESFF.

Notes on this clonotype: Given a much more abundant clone one base away, this may be a read error. The chain uses TRBV28 and TRBJ2-1; D may be TRBD1 or TRBD2 (5 bases each). The V and J ends lost 4 bases and 4 bases respectively, with 17 bases between them. The length of the CDR3 is 16 residues. Germline assignment: CDR1 MDHEN and CDR2 SYDVKM. CDR3 sequence: CASSSRGPMEYNEQFF. CDR3 DNA: TGTGCCAGCAGTTCCCGGGGCCCCATGGAGTACAATGAGCAGTTCTTC.

On this clonotype: The conserved phenylalanine or tryptophan normally closing the CDR3 is absent here, so this likely arose from a read error. V gene TRBV6-1 combines with J gene TRBJ2-1, with D tentatively TRBD1 (6 bases). The germline V gene encodes CDR1 MNHNS and CDR2 SASEGT. Trimming took off 7 bases at V and 8 bases at J, with 24 bases between the two ends. CDR3 length: 16 amino acids. The CDR3 spells CASKSLTGSLVDEQFS. The CDR3 bases are TGTGCCAGCAAGAGTCTAACAGGGTCCTTAGTGGATGAGCAGTTCTCC.

Details on this clonotype: At one end, the junction sequence differs from germline, possibly due to a read error. V gene TRBV11-2 combines with J gene TRBJ2-2; the D is unclear. Per germline, CDR1 SGHAT and CDR2 FQNNGV. This CDR3 is built from 15 residues. In DNA form, the CDR3 reads TGTGCCAGCAGCCCCGGCAGGCGGAACGCCGAGGAGCCGTTTTTT. Translating gives CASSPGRRNAEEPFF. The full variable domain, its missing parts supplied by reference TRBV11-2 and TRBJ2-2, is EAGVAQSPRYKIIEKRQSVAFWCNPISGHATLYWYQQILGQGPKLLIQFQNNGVVDDSQLPKDRFSAERLKGVDSTLKIQPAKLEDSAVYLCASSPGRRNAEEPFFGEGSRLTVL.

As to this clonotype: The junction departs from germline at one end; a sequencing error may be responsible. The chain employs TRBV4-3 and TRBJ2-5; D remains ambiguous. The CDR3 loop spans 15 amino acids. From germline, CDR1 is LGHNA and CDR2 YSLEER. The CDR3 region has the DNA TGTGCCAGTAGCCAAGATAAGGGCCTCCAAGAGACCCAGTACTTC. Translating gives CASSQDKGLQETQYF.

This clonotype is medium-sized within its sample. The gene calls are TRBV11-2 and TRBJ2-7; 12 bases match TRBD2. The ends lost 2 bases at V and 4 bases at J; junction bases unmatched: 0. CDR1 is SGHAT, CDR2 FQNNGV, per germline. The CDR3 contains 14 residues. The CDR3, as DNA: TGTGCCAGCAGCTTACTAGCGGGAGGGTACGAGCAGTACTTC. Its translation is CASSLLAGGYEQYF.

Comments on this clonotype: It may be a read error: a sequence one base away is much more abundant. The chain has TRBV25-1 and TRBJ2-7, with D unresolved. Germline lookup yields CDR1 MGHDK and CDR2 SYGVNS. This CDR3 is built from 14 residues. V dropped 6 bases and J dropped 0 bases, with 12 bases sitting between them. Here the CDR3 reads CASSGCDPSYEQYF. The CDR3 DNA is TGTGCCAGCAGCGGCTGTGACCCCTCCTACGAGCAGTACTTC.

This clonotype was picked up one time. Lacking the conserved final phenylalanine or tryptophan, this CDR3 likely reflects a read error. Because the CDR3's place on the DNA is in doubt, the DNA is left out and the CDR3 is given as listed by TCRdb. This chain joins TRBV29-1 and TRBJ1-1. The germline gives CDR1 SQVTM, CDR2 ANQGSEA. From its first to its last residue, the CDR3 has 14 amino acids. CDR3: CSVEDPVMITETFS.

Note on this clonotype: Its ends do not fully match the called genes, so a read error is possible. The gene calls are TRBV7-2 and TRBJ2-5, with 9 bases matching TRBD2. Germline values: CDR1 SGHTA, CDR2 FQGNSA. CDR3 length equals 15 residues. In nucleotides, the CDR3 is TGTGCCAGCAACTTATTAGCGGGAGAGTTTGAGACCCAATACTTC. Protein product: CASNLLAGEFETQYF.

For this clonotype: One end of the junction is discordant with germline, which a read error may explain. This chain links TRBV6-1 with TRBJ2-5; D is possibly TRBD1 or TRBD2 (5 bases each). CDR1 and CDR2 from the germline V gene are MNHNS and SASEGT. The CDR3 sequence is 15 residues long. The CDR3 spells CASMIRQSWGETHYF. The CDR3 DNA reads as TGTGCCAGCATGATCAGACAGTCATGGGGAGAGACCCACTACTTC.

The chain combines TRBV20-1 with TRBJ1-5, with D tentatively TRBD1 (6 bases). With 8 bases removed from V and 3 bases from J, the gap between germline ends came to 17 bases. The CDR3 covers 14 residues. Germline CDR1 is DFQATT and CDR2 is SNEGSKA (reference sequence). The CDR3 protein is CSSRDGTLNQPQHF. The CDR3 bases are TGCAGTTCCAGGGACGGGACACTCAATCAGCCCCAGCATTTT.

Note on this clonotype: One end of the junction does not line up with germline, which may come from a read error. The chain has TRBV6-1 and TRBJ2-7, with D perhaps matching TRBD2 (5 bases). Per the germline V gene, CDR1 is MNHNS and CDR2 is SASEGT. The CDR3 sequence is 12 residues long. The CDR3 DNA sequence: TGTGCCAGCAGTTACGTTGACTACCAGCAGTACTTC. Encoded protein: CASSYVDYQQYF.

This chain joins TRBV29-1 and TRBJ2-1, with 10 bases matching TRBD2. The CDR3 covers 14 residues. In germline, CDR1 is SQVTM, CDR2 ANQGSEA. Trimming cost V 7 bases and J 15 bases; bases outside gene matches: 18. CDR3 protein: CSADGTSGMNKPFF. The CDR3 nucleotides are TGCAGCGCCGACGGAACTAGCGGGATGAATAAGCCGTTCTTC.